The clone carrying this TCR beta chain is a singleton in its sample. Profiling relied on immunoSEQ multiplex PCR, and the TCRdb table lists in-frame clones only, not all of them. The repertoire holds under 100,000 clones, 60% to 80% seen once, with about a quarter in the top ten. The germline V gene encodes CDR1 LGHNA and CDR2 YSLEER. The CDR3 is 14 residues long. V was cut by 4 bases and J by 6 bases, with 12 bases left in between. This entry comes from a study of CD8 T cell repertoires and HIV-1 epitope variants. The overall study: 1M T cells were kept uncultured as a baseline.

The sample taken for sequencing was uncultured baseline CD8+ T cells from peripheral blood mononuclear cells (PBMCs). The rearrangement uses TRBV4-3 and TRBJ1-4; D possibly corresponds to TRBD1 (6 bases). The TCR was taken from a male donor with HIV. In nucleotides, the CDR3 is TGCGCCAGCAGCCCCAGGGGCTATGATGAAAAACTGTTTTTT. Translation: CASSPRGYDEKLFF.